One T cell receptor (beta chain) is described in this entry. Per the original methods: Quantification of nucleated cells was approximated via reference gene primer amplification. TCRdb's table, derived via immunoSEQ multiplex PCR, lists solely in-frame clones and lacks some. For V, J and clone size, that table is used; D and trimming come from the DNA. This table has about 130,000 clones, about 85% appearing once. These data are taken from a study of blood T cell repertoires in COVID-19. About the research overall: COVID-19 samples collected from the United States, Italy and Spain covered acute and convalescent phases. Nucleic acid was either cDNA or gDNA, and it came from T cells, B-cell-depleted T cells, or PBMCs.

With 0 bases clipped from V and 3 bases from J, the junction kept 5 bases outside the gene matches. This CDR3 is 15 amino acids long. From germline, CDR1 is SGHTS and CDR2 YDEGEE. The chain couples TRBV5-8 to TRBJ2-7, with 8 bases lining up with TRBD1. Sample: peripheral blood. This TCR came from a man in his sixties with acute or convalescent COVID-19. CDR3 DNA: TGTGCCAGCAGCTTGGAACCAGGGGGCTACTACGAGCAGTACTTC. Protein product: CASSLEPGGYYEQYF.